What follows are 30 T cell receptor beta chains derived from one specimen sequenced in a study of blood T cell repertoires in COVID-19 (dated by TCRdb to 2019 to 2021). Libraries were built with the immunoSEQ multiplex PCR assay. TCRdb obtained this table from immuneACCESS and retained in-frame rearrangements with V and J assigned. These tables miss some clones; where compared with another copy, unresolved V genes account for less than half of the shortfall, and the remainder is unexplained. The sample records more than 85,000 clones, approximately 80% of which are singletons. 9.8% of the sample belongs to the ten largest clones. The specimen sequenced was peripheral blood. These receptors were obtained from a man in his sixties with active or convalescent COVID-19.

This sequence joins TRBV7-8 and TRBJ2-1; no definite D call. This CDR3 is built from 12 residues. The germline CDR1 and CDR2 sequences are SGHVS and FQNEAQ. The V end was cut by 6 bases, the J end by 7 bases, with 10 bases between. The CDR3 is CASSYTPNEQFF. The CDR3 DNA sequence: TGTGCCAGCAGTTATACACCGAATGAGCAGTTCTTC.

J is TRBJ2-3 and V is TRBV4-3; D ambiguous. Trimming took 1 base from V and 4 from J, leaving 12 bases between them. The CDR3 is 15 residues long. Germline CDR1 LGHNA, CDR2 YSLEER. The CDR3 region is CASSQGALQPDTQYF. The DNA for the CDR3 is TGCGCCAGCAGCCAAGGGGCTTTACAGCCAGATACGCAGTATTTT.

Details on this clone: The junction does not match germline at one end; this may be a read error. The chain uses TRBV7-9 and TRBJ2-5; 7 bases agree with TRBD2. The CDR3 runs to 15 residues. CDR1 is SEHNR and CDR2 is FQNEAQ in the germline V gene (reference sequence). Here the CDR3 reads CASSLVDRGAGPRDF. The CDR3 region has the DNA TGTGCCAGCAGCTTAGTGGATAGAGGAGCGGGACCGAGGGACTTC.

The CDR3 DNA is TGCAGTGCTAGTATGGCTAGCGGAACTTTAGAGACCCAGTACTTC. It is translated as CSASMASGTLETQYF. This sequence joins TRBV20-1 and TRBJ2-5; 7 bases are a match to TRBD2. Per the germline V gene, CDR1 is DFQATT and CDR2 is SNEGSKA (reference sequence). V trimming: 3 bases; J trimming: 4 bases; junction bases outside the gene matches: 11. This CDR3 has 15 residues.

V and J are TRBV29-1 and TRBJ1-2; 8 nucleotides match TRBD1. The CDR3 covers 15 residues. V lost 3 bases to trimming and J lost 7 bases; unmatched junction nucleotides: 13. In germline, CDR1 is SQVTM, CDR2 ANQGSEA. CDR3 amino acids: CSVEVTGAVSGGYTF. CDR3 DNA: TGCAGCGTTGAGGTGACAGGGGCAGTATCAGGTGGCTACACCTTC.

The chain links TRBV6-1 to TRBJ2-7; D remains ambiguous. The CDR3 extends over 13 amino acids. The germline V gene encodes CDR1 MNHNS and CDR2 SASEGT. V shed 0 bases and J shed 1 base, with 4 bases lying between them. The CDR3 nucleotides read TGTGCCAGCAGTGAAGCGCAGTCCTACGAGCAGTACGTC. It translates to CASSEAQSYEQYV.

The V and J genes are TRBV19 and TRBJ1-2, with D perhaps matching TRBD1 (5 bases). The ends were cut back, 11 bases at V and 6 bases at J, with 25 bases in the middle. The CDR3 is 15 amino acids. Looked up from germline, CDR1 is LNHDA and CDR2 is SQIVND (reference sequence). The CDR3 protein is CASNEHRPSGHGYTF. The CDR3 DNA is TGTGCCTCGAACGAACACAGGCCCAGTGGTCATGGCTACACCTTC. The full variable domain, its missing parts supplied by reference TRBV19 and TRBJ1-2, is DGGITQSPKYLFRKEGQNVTLSCEQNLNHDAMYWYRQDPGQGLRLIYYSQIVNDFQKGDIAEGYSVSREKKESFPLTVTSAQKNPTAFYLCASNEHRPSGHGYTFGSGTRLTVV.

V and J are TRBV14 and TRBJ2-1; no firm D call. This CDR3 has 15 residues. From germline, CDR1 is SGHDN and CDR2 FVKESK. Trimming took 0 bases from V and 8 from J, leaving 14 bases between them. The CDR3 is CASSQDRGRYHEQFF. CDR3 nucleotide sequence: TGTGCCAGCAGCCAAGATCGAGGTCGGTACCATGAGCAGTTCTTC.

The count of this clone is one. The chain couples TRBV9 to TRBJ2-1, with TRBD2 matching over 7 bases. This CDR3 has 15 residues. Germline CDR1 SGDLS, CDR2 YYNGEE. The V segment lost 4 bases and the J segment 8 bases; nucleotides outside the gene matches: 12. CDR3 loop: CASSPSRGGLHEQFF. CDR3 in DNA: TGTGCCAGCAGCCCCTCGCGGGGAGGGTTACATGAGCAGTTCTTC. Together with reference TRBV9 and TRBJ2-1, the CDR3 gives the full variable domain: DSGVTQTPKHLITATGQRVTLRCSPRSGDLSVYWYQQSLDQGLQFLIQYYNGEERAKGNILERFSAQQFPDLHSELNLSSLELGDSALYFCASSPSRGGLHEQFFGPGTRLTVL.

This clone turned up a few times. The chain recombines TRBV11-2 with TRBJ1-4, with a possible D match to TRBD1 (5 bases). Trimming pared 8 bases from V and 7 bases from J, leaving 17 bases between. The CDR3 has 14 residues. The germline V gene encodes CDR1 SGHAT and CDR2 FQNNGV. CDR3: CASGVGGLSEKLFF. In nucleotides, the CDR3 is TGTGCCAGCGGCGTCGGGGGGTTGAGTGAAAAACTGTTTTTT.

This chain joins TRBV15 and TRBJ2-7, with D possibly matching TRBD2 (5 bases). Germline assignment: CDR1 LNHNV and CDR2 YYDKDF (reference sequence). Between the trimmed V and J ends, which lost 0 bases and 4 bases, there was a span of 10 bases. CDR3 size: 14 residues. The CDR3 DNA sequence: TGTGCCACCAGCAGAGATCTGGGGAGTTACGAGCAGTACGTC. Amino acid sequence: CATSRDLGSYEQYV.

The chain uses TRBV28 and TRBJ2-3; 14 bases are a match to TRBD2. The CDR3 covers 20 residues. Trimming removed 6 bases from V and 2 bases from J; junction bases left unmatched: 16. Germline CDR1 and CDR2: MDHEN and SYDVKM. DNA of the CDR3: TGTGCCAGCAGCCCCGGTGCGACTAGCGGGAGGGGATTTAACACAGATACGCAGTATTTT. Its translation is CASSPGATSGRGFNTDTQYF. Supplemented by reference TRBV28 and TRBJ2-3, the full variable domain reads DVKVTQSSRYLVKRTGEKVFLECVQDMDHENMFWYRQDPGLGLRLIYFSYDVKMKEKGDIPEGYSVSREKKERFSLILESASTNQTSMYLCASSPGATSGRGFNTDTQYFGPGTRLTVL.

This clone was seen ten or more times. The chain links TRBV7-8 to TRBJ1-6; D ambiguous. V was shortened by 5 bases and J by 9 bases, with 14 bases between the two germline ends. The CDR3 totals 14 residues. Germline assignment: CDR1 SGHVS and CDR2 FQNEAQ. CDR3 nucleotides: TGTGCCAGCAGCGCGTCCCGAGGAAGTTCACCCCTCCACTTT. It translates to CASSASRGSSPLHF.

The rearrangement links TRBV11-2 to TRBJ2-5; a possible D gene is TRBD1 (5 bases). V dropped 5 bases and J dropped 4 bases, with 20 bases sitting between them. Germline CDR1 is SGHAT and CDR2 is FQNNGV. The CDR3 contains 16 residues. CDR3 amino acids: CASSPSLQGLRETQYF. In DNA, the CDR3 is TGTGCCAGCAGCCCAAGCCTTCAGGGTTTGCGAGAGACCCAGTACTTC.

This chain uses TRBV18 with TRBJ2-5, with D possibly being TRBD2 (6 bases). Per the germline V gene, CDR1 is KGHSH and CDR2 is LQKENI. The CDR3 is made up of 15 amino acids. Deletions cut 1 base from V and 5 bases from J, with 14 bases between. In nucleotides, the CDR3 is TGTGCCAGCTCACCACTTAAAGCTAGCGTGGAGACCCAGTACTTC. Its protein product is CASSPLKASVETQYF.

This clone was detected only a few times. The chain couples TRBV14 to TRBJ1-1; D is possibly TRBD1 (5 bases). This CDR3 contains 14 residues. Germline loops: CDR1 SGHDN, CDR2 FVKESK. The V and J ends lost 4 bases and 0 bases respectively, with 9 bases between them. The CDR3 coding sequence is TGTGCCAGCAGCCTATTAGGGGTGAACACTGAAGCTTTCTTT. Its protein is CASSLLGVNTEAFF.

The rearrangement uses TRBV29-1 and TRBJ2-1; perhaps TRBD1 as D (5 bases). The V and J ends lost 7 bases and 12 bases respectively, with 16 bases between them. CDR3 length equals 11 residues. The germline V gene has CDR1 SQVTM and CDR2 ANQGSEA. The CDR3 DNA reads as TGCAGCGGGCGTTGGGGCGCTCGGCAGTTCTTC. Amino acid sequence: CSGRWGARQFF.

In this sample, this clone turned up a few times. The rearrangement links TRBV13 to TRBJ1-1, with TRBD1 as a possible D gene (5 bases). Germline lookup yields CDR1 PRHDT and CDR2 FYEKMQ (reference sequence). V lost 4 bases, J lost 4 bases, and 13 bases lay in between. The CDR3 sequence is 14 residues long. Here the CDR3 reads CASSSRRGITEAFF. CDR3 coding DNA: TGTGCCAGCAGCTCCCGGCGGGGCATCACTGAAGCTTTCTTT.

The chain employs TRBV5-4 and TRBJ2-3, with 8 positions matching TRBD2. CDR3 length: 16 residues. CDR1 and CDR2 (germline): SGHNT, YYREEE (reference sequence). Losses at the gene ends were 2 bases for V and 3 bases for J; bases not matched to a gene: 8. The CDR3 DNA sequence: TGTGCCAGCAGCTTAGACAGCGGGAGAAGGACAGATACGCAGTATTTT. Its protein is CASSLDSGRRTDTQYF. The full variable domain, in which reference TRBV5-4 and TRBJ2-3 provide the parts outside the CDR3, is ETGVTQSPTHLIKTRGQQVTLRCSSQSGHNTVSWYQQALGQGPQFIFQYYREEENGRGNFPPRFSGLQFPNYSSELNVNALELDDSALYLCASSLDSGRRTDTQYFGPGTRLTVL.

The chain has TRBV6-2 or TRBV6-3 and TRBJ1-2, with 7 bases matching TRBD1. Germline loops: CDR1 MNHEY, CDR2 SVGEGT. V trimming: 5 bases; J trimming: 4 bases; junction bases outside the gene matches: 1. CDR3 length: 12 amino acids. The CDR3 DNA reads TGTGCCAGCAGTCGGGACAGCTATGGCTACACCTTC. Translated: CASSRDSYGYTF.

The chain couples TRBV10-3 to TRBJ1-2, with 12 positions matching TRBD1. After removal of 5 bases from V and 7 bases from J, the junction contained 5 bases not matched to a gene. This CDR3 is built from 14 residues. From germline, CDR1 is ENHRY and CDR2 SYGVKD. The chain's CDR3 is CAISPGQGAGGYTF. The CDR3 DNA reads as TGTGCCATCAGTCCGGGACAGGGGGCTGGTGGCTACACCTTC.

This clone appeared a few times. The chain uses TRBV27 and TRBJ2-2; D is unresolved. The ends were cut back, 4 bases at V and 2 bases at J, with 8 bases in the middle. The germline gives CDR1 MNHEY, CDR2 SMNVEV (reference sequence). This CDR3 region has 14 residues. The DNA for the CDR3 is TGTGCCAGCAGTTGGCAGGATAACACCGGGGAGCTGTTTTTT. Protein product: CASSWQDNTGELFF.

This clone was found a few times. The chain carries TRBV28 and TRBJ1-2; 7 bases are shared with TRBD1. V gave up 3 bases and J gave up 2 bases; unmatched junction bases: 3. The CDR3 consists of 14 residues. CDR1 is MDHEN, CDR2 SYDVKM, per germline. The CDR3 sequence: CASSFLDRNYGYTF. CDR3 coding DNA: TGTGCCAGCAGTTTCCTGGACAGGAACTATGGCTACACCTTC.

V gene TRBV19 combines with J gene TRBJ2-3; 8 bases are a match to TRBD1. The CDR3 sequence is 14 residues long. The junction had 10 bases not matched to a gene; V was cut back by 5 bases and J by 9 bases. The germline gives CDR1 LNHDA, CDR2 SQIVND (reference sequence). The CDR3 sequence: CASSETGVSRTQYF. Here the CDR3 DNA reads TGTGCCAGTAGTGAGACAGGGGTTTCAAGGACGCAGTATTTT.

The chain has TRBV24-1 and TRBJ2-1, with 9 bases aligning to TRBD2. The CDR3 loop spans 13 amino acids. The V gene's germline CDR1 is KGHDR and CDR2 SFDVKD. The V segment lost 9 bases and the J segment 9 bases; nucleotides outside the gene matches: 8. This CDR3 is CATSSGMFSEQFF. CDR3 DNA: TGTGCCACCTCTAGCGGGATGTTCAGTGAGCAGTTCTTC.

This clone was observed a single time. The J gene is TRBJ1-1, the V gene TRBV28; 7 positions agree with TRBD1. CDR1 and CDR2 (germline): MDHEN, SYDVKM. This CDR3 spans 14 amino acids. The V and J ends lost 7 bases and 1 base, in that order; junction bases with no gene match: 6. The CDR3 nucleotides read TGTGCCAGCACCGGGGACAGCTCGAACACTGAAGCTTTCTTT. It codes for CASTGDSSNTEAFF.

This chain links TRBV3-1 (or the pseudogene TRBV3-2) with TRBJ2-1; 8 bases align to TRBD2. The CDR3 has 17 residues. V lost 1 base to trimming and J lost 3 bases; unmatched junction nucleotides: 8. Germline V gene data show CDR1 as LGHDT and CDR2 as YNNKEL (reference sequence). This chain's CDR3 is CASSQVASGPHYNEQFF. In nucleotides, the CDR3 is TGTGCCAGCAGCCAAGTGGCTAGCGGGCCCCACTACAATGAGCAGTTCTTC.

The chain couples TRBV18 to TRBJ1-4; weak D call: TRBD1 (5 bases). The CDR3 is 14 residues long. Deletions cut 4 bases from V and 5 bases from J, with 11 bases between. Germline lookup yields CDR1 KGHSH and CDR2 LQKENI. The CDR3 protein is CASSLLDTNEKLFF. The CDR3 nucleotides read TGTGCCAGCTCACTTTTGGACACAAATGAAAAACTGTTTTTT. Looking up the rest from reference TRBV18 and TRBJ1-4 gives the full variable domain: NAGVMQNPRHLVRRRGQEARLRCSPMKGHSHVYWYRQLPEEGLKFMVYLQKENIIDESGMPKERFSAEFPKEGPSILRIQQVVRGDSAAYFCASSLLDTNEKLFFGSGTQLSVL.

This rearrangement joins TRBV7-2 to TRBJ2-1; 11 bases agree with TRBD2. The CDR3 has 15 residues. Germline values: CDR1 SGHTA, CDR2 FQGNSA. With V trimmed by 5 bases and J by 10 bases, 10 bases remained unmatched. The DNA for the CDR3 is TGTGCCAGCAGCCTGAGGCTAGCGGGAGGCGGGGAGCAGTTCTTC. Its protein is CASSLRLAGGGEQFF.

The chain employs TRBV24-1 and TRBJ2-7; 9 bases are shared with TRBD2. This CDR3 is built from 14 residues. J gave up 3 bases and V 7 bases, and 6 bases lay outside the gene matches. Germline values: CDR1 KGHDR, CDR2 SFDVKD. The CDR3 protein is CATSHSGSVYEQYF. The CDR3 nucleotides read TGTGCCACCAGCCATAGCGGGAGTGTCTACGAGCAGTACTTC.